Sequencing of this T cell receptor beta chain was carried out in a study of blood T cell repertoires in COVID-19. Study details: Material from acute and convalescent COVID-19 was sourced from the United States, Italy and Spain.

This clone was seen once. V shed 4 bases and J shed 2 bases, with 12 bases lying between them. CDR1 SGHAT and CDR2 FQNNGV come from the germline V gene. The CDR3 consists of 14 residues. Produced via immunoSEQ multiplex PCR; TCRdb's table is partial and in-frame only. This sample carries approximately 90,000 clones, roughly 70% of them seen once, and the ten largest clones take 13% to 15%. Material: peripheral blood. This TCR was sampled from a woman older than 75 with acute or convalescent COVID-19. The V gene is TRBV11-2, the J gene TRBJ2-7; no clear D gene. The CDR3 DNA reads TGTGCCAGCAGCTCTAACTGGGCTGCCTACGAGCAGTACTTC. Protein product: CASSSNWAAYEQYF.